A single sample gave rise to the 23 T cell receptor beta chains below, sequenced in a study of blood T cells in healthy people across ages. A sample-barcoded 5' primer and a J-beta primer mix were used in a second PCR of roughly 7 to 11 cycles. TCRdb processed the 5' RACE reads anew with MiXCR; each CDR3 protein has one entry. The sample yields hundreds of thousands of distinct CDR3 sequences, roughly half seen once. The sequenced sample was blood. The receptor set was obtained from a woman older than 75 in good health.

This clonotype came up a few times. The rearrangement joins TRBV4-1 to TRBJ2-5; TRBD1 agrees at 10 bases. The CDR3 spans 16 residues. Germline CDR1 is MGHRA and CDR2 is YSYEKL. V gave up 0 bases and J gave up 6 bases; unmatched junction bases: 7. The CDR3 DNA reads TGCGCCAGCAGCCAAGATTGGGACAGGGGATTACAGACCCAGTACTTC. Its protein product is CASSQDWDRGLQTQYF.

In the case of this clonotype: This clone may be a read error of a much larger clone one base away. This sequence joins TRBV7-3 and TRBJ2-3; TRBD2 agrees at 10 bases. The J segment lost 8 bases and the V segment lost 4 bases, leaving 9 bases of the junction unmatched. This CDR3 contains 15 residues. CDR1 and CDR2 (germline): SGHTA, FQGTGA. CDR3 amino acids: CASSSTLAGVGTQYF. CDR3 in DNA: TGTGCCAGCAGCTCAACGCTAGCGGGGGTGGGTACGCAGTATTTT.

This clonotype was observed at least ten times. The gene calls are TRBV3-1 and TRBJ1-2; D gene uncertain. From germline, CDR1 is LGHDT and CDR2 YNNKEL (reference sequence). The CDR3 contains 12 residues. The germline V and J ends were trimmed by 2 bases and 8 bases, with 9 bases remaining between them. The CDR3 is CASSQLLGGYTF. The CDR3 DNA follows: TGTGCCAGCAGCCAACTGTTAGGAGGCTACACCTTC. Complete variable domain (other parts from reference TRBV3-1 and TRBJ1-2): DTAVSQTPKYLVTQMGNDKSIKCEQNLGHDTMYWYKQDSKKFLKIMFSYNNKELIINETVPNRFSPKSPDKAHLNLHINSLELGDSAVYFCASSQLLGGYTFGSGTRLTVV.

This clonotype occurred once. The V and J genes are TRBV4-3 and TRBJ2-4, with TRBD1 matching 9 bases. The J call is in doubt because the DNA end fits TRBJ2-7 better. The CDR3 loop spans 17 amino acids. Germline CDR1 and CDR2: LGHNA and YSLEER. In DNA form, the CDR3 reads TGCGCCAGCAGCCAAGATACAGGGACAGGGTGGGCCTACGAGCAGTACTTC. This sequence encodes CASSQDTGTGWAYEQYF.

Comment on this clonotype: A read error may produce the germline difference seen at one junction end. V and J are TRBV6-2 or TRBV6-3 and TRBJ2-5, with 8 positions matching TRBD2. This CDR3 region has 14 residues. Germline values: CDR1 MNHEY, CDR2 SVGEGT. The CDR3: CASSSGGAQETQNF. The CDR3 nucleotides are TGTGCCAGCAGTAGCGGGGGCGCCCAAGAGACCCAGAACTTC.

This clonotype was observed many times. The rearrangement joins TRBV7-8 to TRBJ2-3; 7 bases match TRBD2. CDR1 SGHVS and CDR2 FQNEAQ come from the germline V gene. V lost 1 base, J lost 1 base, and 8 bases stayed unmatched. The CDR3 loop spans 17 amino acids. CDR3 in DNA: TGTGCCAGCAGCTTAGTGAGTAGCGGGCCGGGCACAGATACGCAGTATTTT. Amino acids: CASSLVSSGPGTDTQYF.

About this clonotype: A much larger clone lies a single base off, so this may be a read error. The rearrangement links TRBV10-1 to TRBJ2-1, with a tentative D call TRBD1 (5 bases). This CDR3 is 13 amino acids long. CDR1 and CDR2 (germline): WNHNN, SYGVQD (reference sequence). The CDR3 reads CANSDSLYNEQFF. DNA of the CDR3: TGCGCCAACAGTGACAGCCTATACAATGAGCAGTTCTTC.

This chain connects TRBV9 to TRBJ1-1, with 8 nucleotides matching TRBD1. Germline V CDR1 and CDR2: SGDLS, YYNGEE. Trimming removed 3 bases from V and 5 bases from J; junction bases left unmatched: 6. The CDR3 loop spans 14 amino acids. The CDR3 loop is CASSDGQGGTEAFF. In DNA form, the CDR3 reads TGTGCCAGCAGCGATGGACAGGGAGGGACTGAAGCTTTCTTT.

This clonotype was recorded many times. The chain links TRBV7-9 to TRBJ2-1, with D perhaps matching TRBD2 (6 bases). Germline lookup yields CDR1 SEHNR and CDR2 FQNEAQ (reference sequence). The CDR3 has 15 amino acids. V was pared by 3 bases and J by 8 bases, with 17 bases between. As DNA, the CDR3 is TGTGCCAGCAGCTTCCGGGACTCCAGGGTCGATGAGCAGTTCTTC. As protein: CASSFRDSRVDEQFF. Complete variable domain (other parts from reference TRBV7-9 and TRBJ2-1): DTGVSQNPRHKITKRGQNVTFRCDPISEHNRLYWYRQTLGQGPEFLTYFQNEAQLEKSRLLSDRFSAERPKGSFSTLEIQRTEQGDSAMYLCASSFRDSRVDEQFFGPGTRLTVL.

This chain connects TRBV2 to TRBJ2-3; the D gene is possibly TRBD2 (6 bases). V was trimmed by 9 bases and J by 3 bases, leaving 19 bases between them. The germline gives CDR1 SNHLY, CDR2 FYNNEI. This CDR3 has 15 residues. The CDR3 loop reads CASKRLGGVTDTQYF. CDR3 coding DNA: TGTGCCAGTAAAAGGCTCGGGGGAGTGACAGATACGCAGTATTTT.

V gene TRBV4-3 combines with J gene TRBJ2-1; 9 nucleotides agree with TRBD2. The CDR3 is 16 amino acids. In germline, CDR1 is LGHNA, CDR2 YSLEER. The V segment lost 0 bases and the J segment 6 bases; nucleotides outside the gene matches: 6. The DNA of the CDR3 is TGCGCCAGCAGCCAAGATTGGCTAGCGGGGACCAATGAGCAGTTCTTC. It codes for CASSQDWLAGTNEQFF.

This clonotype has at least ten counts. The genes are TRBV6-5 and TRBJ2-3; weak D call: TRBD1 (5 bases). This CDR3 region has 17 residues. The V end lost 3 bases, the J end lost 2 bases, and 18 bases lay between the germline ends. Germline loops: CDR1 MNHEY, CDR2 SVGAGI. The CDR3 DNA follows: TGTGCCAGCAGTTATCTTGGGGCAGCTTCTTACACAGATACGCAGTATTTT. Translated, it gives CASSYLGAASYTDTQYF.

The rearrangement links TRBV30 to TRBJ2-5; D might be TRBD1 or TRBD2, each matching 5 bases. The CDR3 covers 13 residues. CDR1 is GTSNPN, CDR2 SVGIG, per germline (reference sequence). Trimming shortened V by 8 bases and J by 5 bases, and 18 bases separated the two germline ends. The DNA for the CDR3 is TGTGCCCAAATTGGTAGGGGAGAGGAGACCCAGTACTTC. Protein product: CAQIGRGEETQYF.

Remarks on this clonotype: A much bigger clone sits one base away, suggesting this may be a read error. V and J are TRBV10-3 and TRBJ2-1; D is uncertain. Germline CDR1 and CDR2: ENHRY and SYGVKD. The CDR3 has 13 residues. This chain's CDR3 is CAIKPDSNNEQFF. The CDR3 DNA sequence: TGTGCCATCAAACCCGACTCCAACAATGAGCAGTTCTTC.

There are many counts of this clonotype. This chain joins TRBV6-2 or TRBV6-3 and TRBJ2-1; D might be TRBD2 (6 bases). The end of the DNA is better explained by TRBJ2-7, so the J call may be wrong. Germline CDR1 and CDR2: MNHEY and SVGEGT. The CDR3 sequence is 15 residues long. The CDR3 region is CASSYEGRSYNEQYF. The CDR3 nucleotides read TGTGCCAGCAGTTACGAGGGGAGGTCCTACAATGAGCAGTACTTC.

The chain carries TRBV12-3 or TRBV12-4 and TRBJ1-2; no firm D call. The CDR3 has 13 amino acids. V was clipped by 5 bases and J by 4 bases, with 11 bases between them. CDR3 amino acids: CASSPPHGYGYTF. As DNA, the CDR3 is TGTGCCAGCAGTCCCCCACATGGCTATGGCTACACCTTC.

As concerns this clonotype: A read error is possible here, since a much larger clone lies one base away. The chain uses TRBV10-3 and TRBJ2-7; 7 nucleotides align to TRBD2. J was trimmed by 0 bases and V by 2 bases; bases with no gene match: 4. Germline V gives CDR1 ENHRY, CDR2 SYGVKD. This CDR3 region has 15 residues. CDR3 sequence: CAISEAPGGSYEQYF. CDR3 DNA sequence: TGTGCCATCAGTGAGGCGCCGGGAGGCTCCTACGAGCAGTACTTC.

The rearrangement uses TRBV6-2 or TRBV6-3 and TRBJ2-7; 7 bases are a match to TRBD2. Germline CDR1 MNHEY, CDR2 SVGEGT. V was pared by 7 bases and J by 3 bases, with 6 bases of the junction left unmatched. This CDR3 comprises 13 residues. Here the CDR3 reads CASKETSLYEQYF. The DNA of the CDR3 is TGTGCCAGCAAAGAGACTAGCCTCTACGAGCAGTACTTC.

This clonotype appeared a few times. The V and J genes are TRBV3-1 and TRBJ2-2; D gene unclear. Germline loops: CDR1 LGHDT, CDR2 YNNKEL (reference sequence). The CDR3 length is 13 residues. Deletions cut 1 base from V and 8 bases from J, with 8 bases between. The CDR3 region is CASSQGSKGELFF. CDR3 DNA sequence: TGTGCCAGCAGCCAAGGGAGCAAAGGGGAGCTGTTTTTT.

The rearrangement uses TRBV9 and TRBJ2-5; 7 bases match TRBD1. CDR1 and CDR2 from the germline V gene are SGDLS and YYNGEE. The CDR3 is made up of 17 amino acids. V shed 0 bases, J shed 3 bases, and the junction held 11 bases outside the gene matches. The CDR3 DNA is TGTGCCAGCAGCGTAGCCTACCTACAGGGGTTAGAAGAGACCCAGTACTTC. Amino acid sequence: CASSVAYLQGLEETQYF.

This chain joins TRBV9 and TRBJ2-3, with TRBD2 matching over 10 bases. The CDR3 spans 14 residues. Germline V CDR1 and CDR2: SGDLS, YYNGEE. J gave up 4 bases and V 2 bases, and 1 base lay outside the gene matches. CDR3 coding DNA: TGTGCCAGCAGCGTTAGCGGGAGGTCAGATACGCAGTATTTT. Translating it yields CASSVSGRSDTQYF.

As concerns this clonotype: A much bigger clone sits one base away, suggesting this may be a read error. V gene TRBV7-2 combines with J gene TRBJ2-1; possibly TRBD2 for D (7 bases). The V gene lost 8 bases and the J gene lost 0 bases, with 23 bases spanning the gap. The CDR3 covers 18 residues. Germline CDR1 reads SGHTA; CDR2 reads FQGNSA. The CDR3 is CASGPWGGQPSSYNEQFF. The CDR3 bases are TGTGCCAGCGGCCCATGGGGGGGACAACCGAGCTCCTACAATGAGCAGTTCTTC.

In this sample, this clonotype turned up many times. The chain couples TRBV6-5 to TRBJ2-2, with D perhaps given as TRBD1 or TRBD2 (5 bases each). The V end was cut by 2 bases, the J end by 4 bases, with 20 bases between. The CDR3 is made up of 18 amino acids. Germline lookup yields CDR1 MNHEY and CDR2 SVGAGI. CDR3 nucleotide sequence: TGTGCCAGCAGTTACGGGAGTACATCCACAGGTTCCACCGGGGAGCTGTTTTTT. Translation: CASSYGSTSTGSTGELFF.